The T cell receptor (beta chain) described here comes from a study of T cell responses to AZD1222 COVID-19 vaccine. Method: immunoSEQ multiplex PCR; TCRdb's copy keeps in-frame clones and lacks some. The sample records around 100,000 clones, approximately 87% being singletons. Points on this clone: Antigen specificity is unknown.

This CDR3 has 13 residues. The germline V gene has CDR1 MNHEY and CDR2 SVGAGI. V was shortened by 2 bases and J by 10 bases, with 14 bases between the two germline ends. General study points: A mostly white British donor set with more females was recruited, and clonal diversity was possibly underestimated.

The chain links TRBV6-5 to TRBJ1-1; D is unclear. The material sequenced was peripheral blood, taken on day 0 of MenACWY control vaccination. The sequence derives from an adult in good health. Written as DNA, the CDR3 is TGTGCCAGCAGTTACGAAACGGGATTAGGAGCTTTCTTT. Protein product: CASSYETGLGAFF.